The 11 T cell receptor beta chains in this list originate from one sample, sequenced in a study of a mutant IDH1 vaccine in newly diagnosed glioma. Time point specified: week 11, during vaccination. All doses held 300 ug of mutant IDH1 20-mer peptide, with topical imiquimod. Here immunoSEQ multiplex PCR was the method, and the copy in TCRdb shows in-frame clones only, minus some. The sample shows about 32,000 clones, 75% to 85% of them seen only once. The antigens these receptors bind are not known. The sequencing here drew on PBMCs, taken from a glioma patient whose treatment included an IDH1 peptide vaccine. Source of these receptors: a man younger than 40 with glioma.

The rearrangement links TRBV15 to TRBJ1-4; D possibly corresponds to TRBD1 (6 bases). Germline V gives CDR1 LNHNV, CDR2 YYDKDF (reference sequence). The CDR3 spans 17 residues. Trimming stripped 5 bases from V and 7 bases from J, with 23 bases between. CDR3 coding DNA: TGTGCCACCAGCGATAGGGGGGAGCAGGGGCTTGGTGAAAAACTGTTTTTT. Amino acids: CATSDRGEQGLGEKLFF.

For the CDR3, the DNA is TGTGCCAGCAGCCCCCGGGACAGAAATTCACCCCTCCACTTT. It codes for CASSPRDRNSPLHF. The V gene is TRBV5-4, the J gene TRBJ1-6; 7 bases match TRBD1. Germline V gene sequence: CDR1 SGHNT, CDR2 YYREEE (reference sequence). The CDR3 has 14 residues. The trim removed 4 bases at V and 7 bases at J, leaving 5 bases unmatched.

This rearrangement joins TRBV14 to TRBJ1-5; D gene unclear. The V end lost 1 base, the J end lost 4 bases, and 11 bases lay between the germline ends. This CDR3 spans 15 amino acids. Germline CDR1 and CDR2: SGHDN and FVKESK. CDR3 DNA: TGTGCCAGCAGCCAAGTGGACGGAGGGAATCAGCCCCAGCATTTT. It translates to CASSQVDGGNQPQHF.

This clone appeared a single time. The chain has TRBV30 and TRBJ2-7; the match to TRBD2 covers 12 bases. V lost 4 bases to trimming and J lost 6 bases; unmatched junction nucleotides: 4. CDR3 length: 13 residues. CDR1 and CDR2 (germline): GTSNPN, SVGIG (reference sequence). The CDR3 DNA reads TGTGCCTGGACGGCTAGCGGGAGGGGCGAGCAGTACTTC. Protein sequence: CAWTASGRGEQYF.

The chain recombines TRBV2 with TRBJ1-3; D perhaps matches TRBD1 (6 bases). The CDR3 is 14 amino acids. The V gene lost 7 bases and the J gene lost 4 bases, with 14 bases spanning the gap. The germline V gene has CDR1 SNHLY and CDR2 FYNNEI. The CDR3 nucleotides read TGTGCCAGCACCTTTGGGGGGACAGGAAACACCATATATTTT. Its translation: CASTFGGTGNTIYF.

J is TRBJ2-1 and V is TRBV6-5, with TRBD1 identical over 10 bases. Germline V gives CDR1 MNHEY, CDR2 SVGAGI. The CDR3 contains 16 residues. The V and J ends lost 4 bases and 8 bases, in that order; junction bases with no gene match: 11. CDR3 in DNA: TGTGCCAGCAGTTGGGGGACAGGGGTTATCGACGATGAGCAGTTCTTC. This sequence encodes CASSWGTGVIDDEQFF.

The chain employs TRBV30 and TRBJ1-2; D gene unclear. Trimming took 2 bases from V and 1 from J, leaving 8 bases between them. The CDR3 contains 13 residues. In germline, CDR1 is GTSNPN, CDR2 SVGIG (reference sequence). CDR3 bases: TGTGCCTGGAGTAAGGATGATAACTATGGCTACACCTTC. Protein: CAWSKDDNYGYTF.

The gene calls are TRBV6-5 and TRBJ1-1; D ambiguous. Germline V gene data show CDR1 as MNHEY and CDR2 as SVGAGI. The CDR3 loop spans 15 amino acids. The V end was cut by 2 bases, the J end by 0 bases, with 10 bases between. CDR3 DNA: TGTGCCAGCAGTTACGGAAGGGCGCTGAACACTGAAGCTTTCTTT. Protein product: CASSYGRALNTEAFF.

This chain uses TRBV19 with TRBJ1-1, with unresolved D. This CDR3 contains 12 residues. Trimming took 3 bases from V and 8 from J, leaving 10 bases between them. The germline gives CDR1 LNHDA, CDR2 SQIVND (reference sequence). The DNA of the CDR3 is TGTGCCAGTAGTATTGGAACCAGCGAAGCTTTCTTT. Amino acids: CASSIGTSEAFF.

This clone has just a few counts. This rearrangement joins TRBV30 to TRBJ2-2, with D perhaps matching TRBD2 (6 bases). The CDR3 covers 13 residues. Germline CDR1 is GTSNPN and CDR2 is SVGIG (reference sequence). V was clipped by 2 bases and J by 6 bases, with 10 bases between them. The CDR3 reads CAWSKGGAGELFF. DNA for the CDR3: TGTGCCTGGAGTAAGGGAGGAGCCGGGGAGCTGTTTTTT.

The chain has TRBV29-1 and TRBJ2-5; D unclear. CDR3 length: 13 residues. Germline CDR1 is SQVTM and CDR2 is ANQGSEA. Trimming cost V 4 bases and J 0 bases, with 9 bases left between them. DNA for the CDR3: TGCAGCGTTGCCCCAACGAACCAAGAGACCCAGTACTTC. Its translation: CSVAPTNQETQYF.